What follows describes a single TCR beta chain. The antigen is unknown. The data derive from a study of cytomegalovirus exposure and HLA in healthy donors. The overall study: Earlier results showed 90 million to 130 million unique TCR beta sequences derived from approximately 180 million T cells. Study findings and constraints: TCR beta chain V- and J-gene trimming was linked, in a later analysis, to a missense variant in DCLRE1C.

Trimming pared 5 bases from V and 7 bases from J, leaving 17 bases between. This CDR3 region has 15 residues. CDR1 and CDR2 (germline): SGHTA, FQGNSA. In the PCR, 60 Vbeta and 13 Jbeta primers were used. Clones were read by immunoSEQ multiplex PCR, and TCRdb kept only the in-frame ones, dropping some. The sample has some 200,000 clones, around 86% seen once. The sequence derives from a woman aged 45-60 years in good health and CMV-seropositive. The gene calls are TRBV7-2 and TRBJ1-4, with unresolved D. Input material: PBMCs. CDR3 sequence (DNA): TGTGCCAGCAGCCCTAGCGGGGTCCCTCTTGAAAAACTGTTTTTT. It translates to CASSPSGVPLEKLFF.